A selection of T cell receptor beta chains follows, all from one sample in a study of early T cells in non-severe SARS-CoV-2 infection. MiXCR was run by TCRdb on the 5' RACE reads, yielding one entry per CDR3 protein. The profile covers fewer than 35,000 distinct CDR3 sequences, with around 6% appearing a single time and approximately 13% taken by the ten largest. What was sequenced was whole blood. The receptors were gathered from an adult who was a healthcare worker with PCR-confirmed SARS-CoV-2 infection or an uninfected control (not recorded which). CDR3s include the opening cysteine and the closing phenylalanine or tryptophan. A D gene is named only where the DNA matches it firmly. Clone size is not always given. Where it is, it says once, few, many or a class for expanded clones.

clone size: few; J gene: TRBJ2-5; V gene: TRBV5-5; D gene: -; CDR3 DNA: TGTGCCAGCAGCTTGGAGGGGCGTACCGTAGAGACCCAGTACTTC; CDR3 protein: CASSLEGRTVETQYF
clone size: many; J gene: TRBJ2-1; V gene: TRBV2; D gene: TRBD2; CDR3 DNA: TGTGCCAGCACCCTAGCGGAGCGGGTTGAGCAGTTCTTC; CDR3 protein: CASTLAERVEQFF
clone size: many; J gene: TRBJ1-6; V gene: TRBV18; D gene: -; CDR3 DNA: TGTGCCAGCTCCCCGTGGGGGCTAAATTCACCCCTCCACTTT; CDR3 protein: CASSPWGLNSPLHF
clone size: -; J gene: TRBJ2-1; V gene: TRBV29-1; D gene: -; CDR3 DNA: TGCAGCGTTGACCGCGGACACCTCAATGAGCAGTTCTTC; CDR3 protein: CSVDRGHLNEQFF
clone size: many; J gene: TRBJ1-1; V gene: TRBV10-1; D gene: -; CDR3 DNA: TGCGCCAGCAGTGAGTCGAGGGGCCGCACTGAAGCTTTCTTT; CDR3 protein: CASSESRGRTEAFF
clone size: many; J gene: TRBJ1-1; V gene: TRBV2; D gene: -; CDR3 DNA: TGTGCCAGCAGTTTCAGGGGCACTGAAGCTTTCTTT; CDR3 protein: CASSFRGTEAFF
clone size: many; J gene: TRBJ2-5; V gene: TRBV3-1; D gene: TRBD2; CDR3 DNA: TGTGCCAGCAGCCAAGCAGCGGGGTCTCAAGAGACCCAGTACTTC; CDR3 protein: CASSQAAGSQETQYF
clone size: many; J gene: TRBJ2-4; V gene: TRBV20-1; D gene: TRBD1; CDR3 DNA: TGCAGTGCTGGACAGGGGAAGGAATTTCAGTACTTC; CDR3 protein: CSAGQGKEFQYF
clone size: few; J gene: TRBJ2-6; V gene: TRBV6-2/TRBV6-3; D gene: -; CDR3 DNA: TGTGCCAGCAGCCGAGGGGAGGCCGGGGCCAACGTCCTGACTTTC; CDR3 protein: CASSRGEAGANVLTF
clone size: many; J gene: TRBJ2-3; V gene: TRBV25-1; D gene: TRBD2; CDR3 DNA: TGTGCCAGCAGTGTGACGGGGGGGCCAGATACGCAGTATTTT; CDR3 protein: CASSVTGGPDTQYF
clone size: many; J gene: TRBJ2-5; V gene: TRBV25-1; D gene: -; CDR3 DNA: TGTGCCAGCAGCCGACCCCTTAGTGGAGAGACCCAGTACTTC; CDR3 protein: CASSRPLSGETQYF
clone size: few; J gene: TRBJ1-3; V gene: TRBV28; D gene: TRBD1; CDR3 DNA: TGTGCCAGCAGTTCCTCGGACAGGGCGGACACCATATATTTT; CDR3 protein: CASSSSDRADTIYF
clone size: medium-sized; J gene: TRBJ1-5; V gene: TRBV10-1; D gene: -; CDR3 DNA: TGCGCCAGCAGTCCAGACAGCGCGCGGGAAACCCAGCATTTT; CDR3 protein: CASSPDSARETQHF
clone size: -; J gene: TRBJ1-4; V gene: TRBV28; D gene: -; CDR3 DNA: TGTGCCAGCAGTTTCGGGGGGCTTGGTGAAAAACTGTTTTTT; CDR3 protein: CASSFGGLGEKLFF
clone size: many; J gene: TRBJ2-3; V gene: TRBV20-1; D gene: -; CDR3 DNA: TGCAGTGCTAGAAGAGGAGGAGTGGGGGGAGATACGCAGTATTTT; CDR3 protein: CSARRGGVGGDTQYF
clone size: many; J gene: TRBJ2-3; V gene: TRBV6-1; D gene: -; CDR3 DNA: TGTGCCAGCAGTGAAACGGCGGGAACAGATACGCAGTATTTT; CDR3 protein: CASSETAGTDTQYF
clone size: many; J gene: TRBJ2-1; V gene: TRBV30; D gene: TRBD2; CDR3 DNA: TGTGCCTGGTCGCGGGGGGACCTCAATGAGCAGTTCTTC; CDR3 protein: CAWSRGDLNEQFF
clone size: many; J gene: TRBJ1-5; V gene: TRBV28; D gene: -; CDR3 DNA: TGTGCCAGCAGTTTAAGCAGGGGCAATCAGCCCCAGCATTTT; CDR3 protein: CASSLSRGNQPQHF
clone size: many; J gene: TRBJ2-3; V gene: TRBV5-5; D gene: -; CDR3 DNA: TGTGCCAGCAGCCCCTTACTTCAGGCATTGATTTCGGATACGCAGTATTTT; CDR3 protein: CASSPLLQALISDTQYF
clone size: many; J gene: TRBJ2-5; V gene: TRBV7-2; D gene: -; CDR3 DNA: TGTGCCAGCAGCTCCGCTTCCCCGGGCCAAGAGACCCAGTACTTC; CDR3 protein: CASSSASPGQETQYF
clone size: many; J gene: TRBJ1-5; V gene: TRBV20-1; D gene: -; CDR3 DNA: TGCAGTGCTAGTATACGAAAGGGACAGCCCCAGCATTTT; CDR3 protein: CSASIRKGQPQHF
clone size: many; J gene: TRBJ2-7; V gene: TRBV4-3; D gene: TRBD1; CDR3 DNA: TGCGCCAGCAGCCTAGACAGGGGGAGCGAGCAGTACTTC; CDR3 protein: CASSLDRGSEQYF
clone size: few; J gene: TRBJ2-3; V gene: TRBV19; D gene: -; CDR3 DNA: TGTGCCAGTAGAGACCGTCCCGGCGGGACTAGCACAGATACGCAGTATTTT; CDR3 protein: CASRDRPGGTSTDTQYF
clone size: many; J gene: TRBJ2-1; V gene: TRBV28; D gene: TRBD2; CDR3 DNA: TGTGCCAGCAGGCATACGGGGGGGTCCTACAATGAGCAGTTCTTC; CDR3 protein: CASRHTGGSYNEQFF
clone size: many; J gene: TRBJ2-2; V gene: TRBV5-1; D gene: -; CDR3 DNA: TGCGCCAGCAGAACAGAAGCGAACACCGGGGAGCTGTTTTTT; CDR3 protein: CASRTEANTGELFF
clone size: many; J gene: TRBJ2-5; V gene: TRBV11-2; D gene: -; CDR3 DNA: TGTGCCAGCAGCCCCGCTCGACCACCCCGACTTCAAGAGACCCAGTACTTC; CDR3 protein: CASSPARPPRLQETQYF
clone size: many; J gene: TRBJ2-5; V gene: TRBV11-2; D gene: -; CDR3 DNA: TGTGCCAGCAGCTTAGAAGGGGCGGAAATGGGGACCCAGTACTTC; CDR3 protein: CASSLEGAEMGTQYF
clone size: few; J gene: TRBJ1-2; V gene: TRBV29-1; D gene: -; CDR3 DNA: TGCAGCGTTGAAGTAGGAGGTTATGGCTACACCTTC; CDR3 protein: CSVEVGGYGYTF
clone size: few; J gene: TRBJ2-5; V gene: TRBV4-2; D gene: -; CDR3 DNA: TGTGCCAGCAGCCATGGAGGGGGGGGCGACCAGTACTTC; CDR3 protein: CASSHGGGGDQYF